The sequence of this T cell receptor (beta chain) was determined in a study of cytomegalovirus exposure and HLA in healthy donors. Study-level points and caveats: Equally common other TCR beta chains were less clonally expanded than HLA-associated ones, a later analysis found.

PCR primers comprised 60 Vbeta and 13 Jbeta primers. Profiled with immunoSEQ multiplex PCR; TCRdb holds only in-frame clones, not every one. The top ten hold 1% to 1.5% of the sample, which has 200,000 or so clones, approximately 81% seen once. As concerns this clone: Its specificity is unknown. Distinct nucleotide sequences in the sample also encode this CDR3.

V was clipped by 0 bases and J by 9 bases; unmatched bases: 9. Germline V gene data show CDR1 as MNHEY and CDR2 as SVGAGI. The CDR3 totals 16 residues. Despite likely unrecorded immune exposures, the donors were nominally healthy at the time of sampling. The CMV serostatus of this donor went unrecorded. V is TRBV6-5 and J is TRBJ2-1, with 9 nucleotides matching TRBD2. Sample: PBMCs. The TCR was taken from a human donor in good health. CDR3 nucleotide sequence: TGTGCCAGCAGTTACTCTCCGGCGGGAGGGGAAGGTGAGCAGTTCTTC. Protein sequence: CASSYSPAGGEGEQFF.